What follows are 11 T cell receptor beta chains derived from one specimen sequenced in a study of T cells after yellow fever vaccination. In TCRdb, the 5' RACE reads were re-called with MiXCR into one record per CDR3 protein. The table has about 340,000 distinct CDR3 sequences, about 4% seen once. The material sequenced was PBMCs, taken 5 days after the yellow fever booster vaccination. Receptors originate from a man aged 18 to 29 who received the YFV17D yellow fever vaccine.

There are many counts of this clonotype. This chain links TRBV7-2 with TRBJ2-3; TRBD2 matches at 10 bases. CDR1 SGHTA and CDR2 FQGNSA come from the germline V gene. This CDR3 spans 15 amino acids. V dropped 5 bases and J dropped 4; count of bases not matched to a gene: 6. The CDR3 reads CASSPPSGGADTQYF. In DNA, the CDR3 is TGTGCCAGCAGCCCCCCCAGCGGGGGGGCAGATACGCAGTATTTT. Full variable domain (outside the CDR3, taken from reference TRBV7-2 and TRBJ2-3): GAGVSQSPSNKVTEKGKDVELRCDPISGHTALYWYRQSLGQGLEFLIYFQGNSAPDKSGLPSDRFSAERTGGSVSTLTIQRTQQEDSAVYLCASSPPSGGADTQYFGPGTRLTVL.

V and J are TRBV20-1 and TRBJ2-3; D call uncertain. CDR3 length equals 12 residues. V was clipped by 3 bases and J by 2 bases, with 6 bases between them. Germline CDR1 and CDR2: DFQATT and SNEGSKA (reference sequence). CDR3 DNA sequence: TGCAGTGCTAGGGCTATCACAGATACGCAGTATTTT. As protein: CSARAITDTQYF.

J is TRBJ1-1 and V is TRBV5-1; TRBD1 is a possible D gene (5 bases). The CDR3 has 16 amino acids. Germline-derived CDR1 and CDR2 are SGHRS and YFSETQ. V was shortened by 0 bases and J by 4 bases, with 16 bases between the two germline ends. The CDR3 reads CASSLAGGGSGTEAFF. In nucleotides, the CDR3 is TGCGCCAGCAGCTTGGCCGGCGGGGGGTCCGGCACTGAAGCTTTCTTT. Full variable domain (missing parts from reference TRBV5-1 and TRBJ1-1): KAGVTQTPRYLIKTRGQQVTLSCSPISGHRSVSWYQQTPGQGLQFLFEYFSETQRNKGNFPGRFSGRQFSNSRSEMNVSTLELGDSALYLCASSLAGGGSGTEAFFGQGTRLTVV.

This clonotype was picked up many times. V usage is TRBV12-3 or TRBV12-4 and J usage is TRBJ2-2; D ambiguous. The CDR3 loop spans 11 amino acids. Trimming left V 5 bases short and J 8 bases short, with 6 bases between. The CDR3 here is CASSLRGELFF. The CDR3 region has the DNA TGTGCCAGCAGTCTAAGAGGGGAGCTGTTTTTT.

The genes are TRBV7-6 and TRBJ2-7, with D maybe TRBD1 (6 bases). CDR3 length: 15 residues. V lost 0 bases and J 0 bases, leaving 9 bases between the germline ends. From germline, CDR1 is SGHVS and CDR2 FNYEAQ. Here the CDR3 reads CASSLAGTSSYEQYF. The CDR3 DNA follows: TGTGCCAGCAGCTTAGCCGGGACAAGCTCCTACGAGCAGTACTTC.

This clonotype was observed many times. This CDR3 is CASSQDYAGWDTEAFF. Here the CDR3 DNA reads TGCGCCAGCAGCCAAGATTATGCGGGTTGGGACACTGAAGCTTTCTTT. The chain is built from TRBV4-3 and TRBJ1-1; D is unclear. The germline gives CDR1 LGHNA, CDR2 YSLEER. V shed 0 bases and J shed 3 bases, with 14 bases lying between them. This CDR3 is built from 16 residues.

This clonotype was detected many times. The rearrangement uses TRBV20-1 and TRBJ2-7; D is unclear. The CDR3 contains 12 residues. Trimming removed 3 bases at V and 3 bases at J, with 9 bases between. Germline V gene sequence: CDR1 DFQATT, CDR2 SNEGSKA (reference sequence). CDR3 nucleotides: TGCAGTGCTAGTGAATCAGGCTACGAGCAGTACTTC. Its translation: CSASESGYEQYF.

This clonotype was seen a few times. This chain joins TRBV28 and TRBJ1-4, with D possibly TRBD1 on 5 matching bases. Germline V gene data show CDR1 as MDHEN and CDR2 as SYDVKM. The CDR3 length is 19 residues. Trimming removed 5 bases at V and 0 bases at J, with 22 bases between. CDR3 loop: CASSPTPGRRGPTNEKLFF. The DNA for the CDR3 is TGTGCCAGCAGTCCTACCCCGGGACGGCGGGGTCCAACTAATGAAAAACTGTTTTTT.

This clonotype was observed a handful of times. The chain employs TRBV20-1 and TRBJ1-4, with no clear D. Germline-derived CDR1 and CDR2 are DFQATT and SNEGSKA (reference sequence). The CDR3 is made up of 14 amino acids. V was pared by 0 bases and J by 12 bases, with 17 bases between. This CDR3 reads CSARDVNVGPELFF. CDR3 nucleotide sequence: TGCAGTGCTAGAGATGTTAATGTCGGGCCGGAACTGTTTTTT.

In its sample, this clonotype was seen many times. The chain carries TRBV20-1 and TRBJ2-3; possible D gene TRBD2, 7 bases. The germline V and J ends were trimmed by 7 bases and 2 bases, with 16 bases remaining between them. This CDR3 has 14 amino acids. Germline V lookup: CDR1 DFQATT, CDR2 SNEGSKA (reference sequence). CDR3 bases: TGCAGTGGGCAGCGGGACACCTCCACAGATACGCAGTATTTT. This codes for CSGQRDTSTDTQYF.

The sample holds many counts of this clonotype. The chain is built from TRBV4-2 and TRBJ2-2, with 9 bases fitting TRBD2. This CDR3 is 15 amino acids long. Germline CDR1 LGHNA, CDR2 YNFKEQ. V lost 5 bases to trimming and J lost 1 base; unmatched junction nucleotides: 2. CDR3 sequence reads: CASSYSGGNTGELFF. The CDR3 DNA is TGTGCCAGCAGCTATAGCGGGGGGAACACCGGGGAGCTGTTTTTT.